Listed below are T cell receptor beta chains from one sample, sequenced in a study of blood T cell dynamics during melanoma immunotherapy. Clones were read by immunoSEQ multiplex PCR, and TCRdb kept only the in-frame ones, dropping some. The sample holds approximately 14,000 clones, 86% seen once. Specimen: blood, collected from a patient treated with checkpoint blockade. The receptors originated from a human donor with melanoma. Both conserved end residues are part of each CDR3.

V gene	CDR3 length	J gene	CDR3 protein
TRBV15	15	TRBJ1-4	CATSKTGAPNEKLFF
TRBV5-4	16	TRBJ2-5	CASSSVSGRGGETQYF
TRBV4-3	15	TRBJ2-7	CASSQALAGNYEQYF
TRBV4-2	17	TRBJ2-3	CASSQDTLAGGSDTQYF
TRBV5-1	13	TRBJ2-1	CASSIQEYNEQFF
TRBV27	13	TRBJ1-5	CASSFSAYQPQHF
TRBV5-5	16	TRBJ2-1	CASSLAGQGTYNEQFF
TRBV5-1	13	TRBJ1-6	CASSLGRNSPLHF
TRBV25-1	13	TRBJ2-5	CASSANNQETQYF
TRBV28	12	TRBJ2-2	CASSFSPGELFF
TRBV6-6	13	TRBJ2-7	CASSYSISYEQYF
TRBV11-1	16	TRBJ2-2	CASSSQGLINTGELFF
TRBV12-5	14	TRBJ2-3	CASVSQGPTDTQYF
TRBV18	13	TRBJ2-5	CASSPGDQETQYF
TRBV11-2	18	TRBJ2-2	CASSGTSGVGVVTGELFF
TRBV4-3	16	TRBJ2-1	CASSQDLSPGLNEQFF
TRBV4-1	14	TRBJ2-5	CASSQVRSQETQYF
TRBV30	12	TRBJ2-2	CAWSYSSGELFF
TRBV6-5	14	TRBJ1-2	CASSTIRFNYGYTF
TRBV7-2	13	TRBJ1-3	CASSPYLGNTIYF
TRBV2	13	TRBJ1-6	CASSGEYNSPLHF
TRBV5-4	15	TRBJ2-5	CASSLEGQGGETQYF
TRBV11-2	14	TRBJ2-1	CASSLDGRGQEQFF
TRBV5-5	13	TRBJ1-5	CASSLYGNQPQHF
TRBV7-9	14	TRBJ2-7	CASSVAGTSYEQYF
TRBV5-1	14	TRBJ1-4	CASSLGGPNEKLFF